This TCR beta chain was recorded in a study of T cell changes during pregnancy in multiple sclerosis. The V gene lost 6 bases and the J gene lost 4 bases, with 13 bases spanning the gap. CDR1 is MNHEY, CDR2 SMNVEV, per germline (reference sequence). This CDR3 region has 14 residues. The assay was immunoSEQ multiplex PCR, and TCRdb's table has in-frame clones only and misses some. The sample yields some 33,000 clones, 89% seen once. Sample: CD8+ T cells from peripheral blood mononuclear cells, taken in the third trimester of pregnancy. The TCR originated in a female donor with multiple sclerosis, enrolled in a pregnancy study. This chain connects TRBV27 to TRBJ2-1; possibly TRBD2 for D (5 bases). CDR3: CASSGRRAYNEQFF. CDR3 in DNA: TGTGCCAGCAGCGGCCGGCGGGCTTACAATGAGCAGTTCTTC.